One and the same sample provided the 17 T cell receptor beta chains below, sequenced in a study of T cells in Graves' hyperthyroidism and ophthalmopathy. What was amplified from RNA transcripts were TCR beta CDR3 regions. An initial round of RT-PCR targeting the TCR CDR3 relied on the HTBI primer set. TCRdb re-called the multiplex PCR reads through MiXCR, storing one row per CDR3 protein. In the table there are approximately 530,000 distinct CDR3 sequences, roughly 21% of which are singletons. The sequencing sample was made of blood. All receptors come from a man aged 35-49 years with Graves' ophthalmopathy.

The V and J genes are TRBV19 and TRBJ2-7; a possible D gene is TRBD2 (5 bases). Trimming took 5 bases from V and 6 from J, leaving 20 bases between them. This CDR3 is built from 15 residues. Germline V CDR1 and CDR2: LNHDA, SQIVND (reference sequence). CDR3 protein: CASSFTSASGGEQYF. CDR3 DNA sequence: TGTGCCAGTAGTTTCACTTCGGCCAGCGGAGGCGAGCAGTACTTC.

This clonotype was seen a handful of times. The chain recombines TRBV7-9 with TRBJ2-7; TRBD1 agrees at 8 bases. The V gene end was trimmed by 0 bases and the J gene end by 4 bases; junction bases not matched to a gene: 8. This CDR3 is built from 16 residues. Germline V gene sequence: CDR1 SEHNR, CDR2 FQNEAQ (reference sequence). The CDR3 reads CASSLAAWTGSYEQYF. DNA for the CDR3: TGTGCCAGCAGCTTAGCCGCGTGGACAGGGTCTTACGAGCAGTACTTC.

The chain couples TRBV18 to TRBJ1-1, with 8 bases identical to TRBD1. This CDR3 region has 16 residues. Germline loops: CDR1 KGHSH, CDR2 LQKENI. After removal of 5 bases from V and 0 bases from J, the junction contained 8 bases not matched to a gene. The CDR3 region is CASSRGTGTMNTEAFF. The DNA for the CDR3 is TGTGCCAGCTCAAGAGGGACAGGAACAATGAACACTGAAGCTTTCTTT.

This clonotype was seen a few times. The V call is TRBV2, the J call TRBJ1-1; the D gene is possibly TRBD1 (6 bases). The V end lost 6 bases, the J end lost 3 bases, and 17 bases lay between the germline ends. This CDR3 contains 15 residues. Germline V gives CDR1 SNHLY, CDR2 FYNNEI. The CDR3 DNA sequence: TGTGCCAGCAGACTCAGGGGCGTCGGGGACACTGAAGCTTTCTTT. It is translated as CASRLRGVGDTEAFF.

This clonotype was recorded many times. The rearrangement links TRBV28 to TRBJ2-7; TRBD1 matches at 7 bases. Unmatched junction bases numbered 5, after V lost 3 bases and J lost 3 bases. The V gene's germline CDR1 is MDHEN and CDR2 SYDVKM. The CDR3 is 14 residues long. DNA of the CDR3: TGTGCCAGCAGTTTGAGGGGGCGATTCTACGAGCAGTACTTC. It encodes CASSLRGRFYEQYF.

This clonotype showed up many times. The V and J genes are TRBV6-6 and TRBJ1-1, with a weak D call TRBD1 (5 bases). Germline V CDR1 and CDR2: MNHNY, SVGAGI (reference sequence). The germline V and J ends were trimmed by 2 bases and 2 bases, with 15 bases remaining between them. This CDR3 comprises 16 residues. CDR3 protein: CASSYNPEGRNTEAFF. In DNA, the CDR3 is TGTGCCAGCAGTTACAATCCGGAGGGGAGAAACACTGAAGCTTTCTTT.

This chain connects TRBV18 to TRBJ1-2, with D possibly matching TRBD1 (5 bases). CDR1 and CDR2 from the germline V gene are KGHSH and LQKENI. The CDR3 sequence is 15 residues long. V lost 2 bases and J lost 6, with 16 bases in between. In DNA form, the CDR3 reads TGTGCCAGCTCACCAGGGAAGGGGCGCTTACATGGCTACACCTTC. This codes for CASSPGKGRLHGYTF.

This clonotype came up many times. The CDR3 loop reads CAWSKDTYYGYTF. The DNA for the CDR3 is TGTGCCTGGAGCAAAGACACCTACTATGGCTACACCTTC. V usage is TRBV30 and J usage is TRBJ1-2; D is undetermined. This CDR3 contains 13 residues. V was cut by 3 bases and J by 3 bases, with 11 bases left in between. Germline lookup yields CDR1 GTSNPN and CDR2 SVGIG (reference sequence).

The CDR3 region has the DNA TGTGCCAGTAGTACCCCGGGACAGGGAATGAAAGAGACCCAGTACTTC. Translating it yields CASSTPGQGMKETQYF. The V call is TRBV19, the J call TRBJ2-5, with 9 bases that match TRBD1. CDR3 size: 16 residues. Germline loops: CDR1 LNHDA, CDR2 SQIVND (reference sequence). V lost 4 bases to trimming and J lost 3 bases; unmatched junction nucleotides: 9.

This rearrangement joins TRBV3-1 to TRBJ2-7; TRBD1 matches 10 bases. This CDR3 is 15 amino acids long. Looked up from germline, CDR1 is LGHDT and CDR2 is YNNKEL (reference sequence). Unmatched junction bases numbered 8, after V lost 3 bases and J lost 6 bases. This CDR3 is CASSQRDRGGLEQYF. The CDR3, as DNA: TGTGCCAGCAGCCAGCGGGACAGGGGTGGTCTCGAGCAGTACTTC.

The chain recombines TRBV6-2 or TRBV6-3 with TRBJ2-7; 12 bases agree with TRBD2. The CDR3 totals 16 residues. Germline-derived CDR1 and CDR2 are MNHEY and SVGEGT. The J segment lost 2 bases and the V segment lost 0 bases, leaving 2 bases of the junction unmatched. The CDR3 region is CASSYSLAGGAYEQYF. The CDR3 nucleotides are TGTGCCAGCAGTTACTCACTAGCGGGAGGTGCCTACGAGCAGTACTTC.

This clonotype was observed a few times. The chain has TRBV5-6 and TRBJ2-7; D may be TRBD2 (5 bases). Germline values: CDR1 SGHDT, CDR2 YYEEEE. V was cut by 4 bases and J by 4 bases, with 15 bases left in between. CDR3 length equals 14 residues. Here the CDR3 DNA reads TGTGCCAGCAGCCTCCTAGAGGAGGTGTACGAGCAGTACTTC. This translates into CASSLLEEVYEQYF.

This clonotype was recorded only once. The genes are TRBV7-9 and TRBJ2-5, with 11 bases matching TRBD2. With V trimmed by 5 bases and J by 3 bases, 5 bases remained unmatched. Germline V gene data show CDR1 as SEHNR and CDR2 as FQNEAQ (reference sequence). There are 15 residues in the CDR3. The CDR3 spells CASSEGLAAKETQYF. The CDR3 coding sequence is TGTGCCAGCAGCGAGGGACTAGCGGCTAAAGAGACCCAGTACTTC.

This clonotype was observed many times. This chain joins TRBV11-1 and TRBJ2-3; D is tentatively TRBD1 or TRBD2 (5 bases each). This CDR3 region has 16 residues. Germline V gives CDR1 SGHAT, CDR2 FQDESV (reference sequence). V shed 5 bases and J shed 0 bases, with 15 bases lying between them. The CDR3 region has the DNA TGTGCCAGCAGCCCAAGGGACCCCGGAAGCACAGATACGCAGTATTTT. Amino acid sequence: CASSPRDPGSTDTQYF.

This rearrangement joins TRBV6-2 or TRBV6-3 to TRBJ1-2, with 8 positions matching TRBD1. Germline V CDR1 and CDR2: MNHEY, SVGEGT. Germline trimming cut 9 bases from V and 6 bases from J; bases unmatched to any gene: 6. The length of the CDR3 is 12 residues. As DNA, the CDR3 is TGTGCCAGTCGGGACAGGAGAGATGGCTACACCTTC. Translation gives CASRDRRDGYTF.

The genes are TRBV5-6 and TRBJ1-6, with a possible D match to TRBD1 (6 bases). Trimming pared 2 bases from V and 3 bases from J, leaving 9 bases between. Germline V gene data show CDR1 as SGHDT and CDR2 as YYEEEE. The CDR3 runs to 15 residues. The CDR3 DNA is TGTGCCAGCAGCTTAGAGGGACACTATAATTCACCCCTCCACTTT. Translated, it gives CASSLEGHYNSPLHF.

This clonotype was observed a few times. V gene TRBV29-1 combines with J gene TRBJ2-1; possibly TRBD2 for D (11 bases). CDR3 size: 15 residues. Between the trimmed V and J ends, which lost 4 bases and 9 bases, there was a span of 22 bases. Germline V CDR1 and CDR2: SQVTM, ANQGSEA. CDR3 protein: CSVGDRGTSGSEQFF. The CDR3 nucleotides read TGCAGCGTTGGGGACAGGGGTACTAGCGGGAGTGAGCAGTTCTTC.